Following are 7 T cell receptor beta chains from one sample sequenced in a study of cytomegalovirus exposure and HLA in healthy donors. PCR amplification relied on 60 Vbeta primers (plus 13 Jbeta primers). Assay: immunoSEQ multiplex PCR; the TCRdb copy retains only in-frame clones and omits some. The sample includes about 110,000 clones, roughly 80% of them seen just once. Sequenced sample: PBMCs. The receptors come from a man between 25 and 39 years old in good health and CMV-seropositive.

A few counts support this clone. This rearrangement joins TRBV2 to TRBJ2-7, with TRBD2 matching 11 bases. The germline CDR1 and CDR2 sequences are SNHLY and FYNNEI. The J segment lost 5 bases and the V segment lost 7 bases, leaving 7 bases of the junction unmatched. The CDR3 length is 14 residues. CDR3 sequence (DNA): TGTGCCAGCACCTTAGCGGGGGGGGAACACGAGCAGTACTTC. Its protein product is CASTLAGGEHEQYF.

The rearrangement links TRBV14 to TRBJ2-5, with TRBD1 identical over 10 bases. This CDR3 spans 17 amino acids. The germline V gene encodes CDR1 SGHDN and CDR2 FVKESK. J lost 5 bases, V lost 1 base, and 10 bases had no gene match. The CDR3 DNA follows: TGTGCCAGCAGCCAAGTGGACAGGGGGAACCCACTGGAGACCCAGTACTTC. It yields the protein CASSQVDRGNPLETQYF.

The chain couples TRBV25-1 to TRBJ2-2; no definite D call. The CDR3 is made up of 16 amino acids. From germline, CDR1 is MGHDK and CDR2 SYGVNS. The V and J ends lost 2 bases and 3 bases respectively, with 13 bases between them. The CDR3: CASSEDTAGYTGELFF. In DNA, the CDR3 is TGTGCCAGCAGTGAAGATACGGCAGGATACACCGGGGAGCTGTTTTTT.

The chain recombines TRBV7-8 with TRBJ1-2, with D possibly TRBD1 on 6 matching bases. The CDR3 covers 13 residues. V shed 5 bases and J shed 6 bases, with 13 bases lying between them. Germline lookup yields CDR1 SGHVS and CDR2 FQNEAQ. The CDR3 bases are TGTGCCAGCAGCCCGCAAACAGGGAATGGCTACACCTTC. Translation gives CASSPQTGNGYTF.

The chain employs TRBV5-4 and TRBJ2-4; D call uncertain. V gave up 2 bases and J gave up 6 bases, with 9 bases separating them. Germline V gene lookup returns CDR1 SGHNT and CDR2 YYREEE (reference sequence). The CDR3 covers 13 residues. CDR3 coding DNA: TGTGCCAGCAGCTTTGCGTCGGGAAACATTCAGTACTTC. This translates into CASSFASGNIQYF.

This chain uses TRBV28 with TRBJ1-2; 8 bases agree with TRBD1. The CDR3 sequence is 15 residues long. Losses at the gene ends were 3 bases for V and 6 bases for J; bases not matched to a gene: 9. CDR1 is MDHEN, CDR2 SYDVKM, per germline. CDR3 loop: CASSFPPGQDNGYTF. The DNA for the CDR3 is TGTGCCAGCAGTTTTCCCCCGGGACAGGATAATGGCTACACCTTC.

The chain couples TRBV5-4 to TRBJ1-1, with a weak D call TRBD1 (5 bases). Trimming pared 1 base from V and 5 bases from J, leaving 15 bases between. From germline, CDR1 is SGHNT and CDR2 YYREEE (reference sequence). The CDR3 sequence is 15 residues long. DNA for the CDR3: TGTGCCAGCAGCTTGAAAGGGGTCCTGGGGACTGAAGCTTTCTTT. This translates into CASSLKGVLGTEAFF. Supplemented by reference TRBV5-4 and TRBJ1-1, the full variable domain reads ETGVTQSPTHLIKTRGQQVTLRCSSQSGHNTVSWYQQALGQGPQFIFQYYREEENGRGNFPPRFSGLQFPNYSSELNVNALELDDSALYLCASSLKGVLGTEAFFGQGTRLTVV.